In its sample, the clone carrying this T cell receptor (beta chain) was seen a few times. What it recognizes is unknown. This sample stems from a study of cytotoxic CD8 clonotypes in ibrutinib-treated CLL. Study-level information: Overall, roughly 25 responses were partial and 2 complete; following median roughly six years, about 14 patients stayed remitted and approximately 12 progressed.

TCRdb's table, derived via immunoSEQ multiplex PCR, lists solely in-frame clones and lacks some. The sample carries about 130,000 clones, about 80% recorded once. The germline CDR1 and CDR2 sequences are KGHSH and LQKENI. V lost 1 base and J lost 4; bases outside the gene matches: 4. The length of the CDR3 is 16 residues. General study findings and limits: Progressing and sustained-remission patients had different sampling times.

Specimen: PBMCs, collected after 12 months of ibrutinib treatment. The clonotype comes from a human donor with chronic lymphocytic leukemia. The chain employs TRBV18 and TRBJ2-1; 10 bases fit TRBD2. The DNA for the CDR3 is TGTGCCAGCTCACCACGAAGTAGCGGGAGGTACAATGAGCAGTTCTTC. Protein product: CASSPRSSGRYNEQFF. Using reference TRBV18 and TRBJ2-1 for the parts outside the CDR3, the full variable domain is NAGVMQNPRHLVRRRGQEARLRCSPMKGHSHVYWYRQLPEEGLKFMVYLQKENIIDESGMPKERFSAEFPKEGPSILRIQQVVRGDSAAYFCASSPRSSGRYNEQFFGPGTRLTVL.